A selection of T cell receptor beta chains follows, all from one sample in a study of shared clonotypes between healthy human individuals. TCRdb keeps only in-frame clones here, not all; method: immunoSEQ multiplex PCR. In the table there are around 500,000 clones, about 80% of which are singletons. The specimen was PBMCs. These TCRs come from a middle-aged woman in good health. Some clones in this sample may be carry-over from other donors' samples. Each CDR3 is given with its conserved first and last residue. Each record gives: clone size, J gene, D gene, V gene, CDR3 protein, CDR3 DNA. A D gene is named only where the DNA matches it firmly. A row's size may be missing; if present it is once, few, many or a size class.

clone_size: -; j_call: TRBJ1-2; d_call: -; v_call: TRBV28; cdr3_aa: CASSLLPVKGGYTF; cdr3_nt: TGTGCCAGCAGTTTATTGCCGGTAAAGGGTGGCTACACCTTC
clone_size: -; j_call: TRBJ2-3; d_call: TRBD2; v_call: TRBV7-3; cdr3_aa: CASTFTSGSFVRTDTQYF; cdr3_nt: TGTGCCAGCACCTTTACCAGCGGGAGCTTTGTGAGGACAGATACGCAGTATTTT
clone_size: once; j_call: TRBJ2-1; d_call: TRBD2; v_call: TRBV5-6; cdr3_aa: CASSLGLARYNEQFF; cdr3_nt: TGTGCCAGCAGCCTCGGACTAGCGAGATACAATGAGCAGTTCTTC
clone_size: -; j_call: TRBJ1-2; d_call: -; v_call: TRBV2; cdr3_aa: CASSGQIVNYGYTF; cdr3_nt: TGTGCCAGCAGTGGTCAGATCGTCAACTATGGCTACACCTTC
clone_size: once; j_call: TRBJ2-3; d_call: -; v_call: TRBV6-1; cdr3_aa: CASSELGVVVFGTDTQYF; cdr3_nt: TGTGCCAGCAGTGAACTGGGGGTGGTAGTTTTTGGCACAGATACGCAGTATTTT
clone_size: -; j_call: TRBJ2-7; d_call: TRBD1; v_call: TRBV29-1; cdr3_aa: CSVSPGQGIYEQYF; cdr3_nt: TGCAGCGTCTCACCGGGACAGGGAATCTACGAGCAGTACTTC
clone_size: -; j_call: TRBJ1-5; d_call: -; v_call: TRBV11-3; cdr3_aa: CASSELRQMYSNQPQHF; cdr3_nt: TGTGCCAGCAGCGAACTACGACAGATGTATAGCAATCAGCCCCAGCATTTT
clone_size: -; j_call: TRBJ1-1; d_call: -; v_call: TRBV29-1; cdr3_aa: CSVSQGGAEAFF; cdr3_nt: TGCAGCGTTTCACAGGGAGGGGCTGAAGCTTTCTTT
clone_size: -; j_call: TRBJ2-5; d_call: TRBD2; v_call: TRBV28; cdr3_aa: CASSFRAGGTQYF; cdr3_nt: TGTGCCAGCAGTTTCCGAGCGGGAGGGACCCAGTACTTC
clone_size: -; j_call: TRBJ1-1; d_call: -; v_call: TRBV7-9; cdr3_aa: CASSLYQGSEAFF; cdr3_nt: TGTGCCAGCAGCCTCTATCAGGGATCTGAAGCTTTCTTT
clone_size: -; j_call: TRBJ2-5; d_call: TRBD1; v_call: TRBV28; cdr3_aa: CASSSTGDGETQYF; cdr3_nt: TGTGCCAGCAGTTCGACAGGGGACGGGGAGACCCAGTACTTC
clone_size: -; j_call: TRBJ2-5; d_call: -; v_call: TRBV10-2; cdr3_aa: CASSGFHETQYF; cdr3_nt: TGCGCCAGCAGTGGGTTCCACGAGACCCAGTACTTC
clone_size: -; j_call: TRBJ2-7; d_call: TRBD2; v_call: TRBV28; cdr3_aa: CASSLWASGQYEQYF; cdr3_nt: TGTGCCAGCAGTTTATGGGCTAGCGGGCAGTACGAGCAGTACTTC
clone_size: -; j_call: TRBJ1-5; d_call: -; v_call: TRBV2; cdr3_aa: CASSGGNQPQHF; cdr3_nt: TGTGCCAGCAGTGGAGGCAATCAGCCCCAGCATTTT
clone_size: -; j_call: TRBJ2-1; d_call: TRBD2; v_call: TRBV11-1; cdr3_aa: CASSLVAGGPVVNEQFF; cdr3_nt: TGTGCCAGCAGCCTCGTAGCGGGAGGGCCTGTAGTTAATGAGCAGTTCTTC
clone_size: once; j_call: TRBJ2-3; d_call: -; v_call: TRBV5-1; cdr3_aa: CASRGDTDTQYF; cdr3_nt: TGCGCCAGCAGGGGGGACACAGATACGCAGTATTTT
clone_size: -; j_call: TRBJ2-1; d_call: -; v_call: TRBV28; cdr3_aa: CASSLAGAVGNEQFF; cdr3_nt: TGTGCCAGCAGTTTGGCAGGGGCCGTGGGGAATGAGCAGTTCTTC
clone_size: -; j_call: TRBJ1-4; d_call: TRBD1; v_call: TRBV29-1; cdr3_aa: CSVRGRQGDEKLFF; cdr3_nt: TGCAGCGTCCGGGGTCGACAGGGCGATGAAAAACTGTTTTTT
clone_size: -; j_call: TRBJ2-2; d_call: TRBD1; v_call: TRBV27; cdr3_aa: CASRPDRGHRTGELFF; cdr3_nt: TGTGCCAGCAGACCTGACAGGGGGCATCGCACCGGGGAGCTGTTTTTT
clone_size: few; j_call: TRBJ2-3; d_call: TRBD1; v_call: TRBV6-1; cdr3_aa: CASSEGTGSVDTQYF; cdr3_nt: TGTGCCAGCAGTGAGGGGACAGGGAGCGTGGATACGCAGTATTTT
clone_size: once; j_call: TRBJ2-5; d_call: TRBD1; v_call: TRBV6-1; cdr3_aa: CASSINRGSQYF; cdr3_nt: TGTGCCAGCAGTATCAACAGGGGGTCCCAGTACTTC
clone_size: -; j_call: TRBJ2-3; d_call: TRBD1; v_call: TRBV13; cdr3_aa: CASSGQGSTDTQYF; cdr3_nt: TGTGCCAGCAGCGGACAGGGAAGCACAGATACGCAGTATTTT
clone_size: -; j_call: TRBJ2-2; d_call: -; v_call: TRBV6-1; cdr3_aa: CASSESTGWVTGELFF; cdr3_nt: TGTGCCAGCAGTGAATCAACAGGGTGGGTCACCGGGGAGCTGTTTTTT
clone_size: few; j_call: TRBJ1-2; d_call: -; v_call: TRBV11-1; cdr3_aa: CASSSGYRAGYTF; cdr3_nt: TGTGCCAGCAGCTCAGGATACAGGGCCGGCTACACCTTC
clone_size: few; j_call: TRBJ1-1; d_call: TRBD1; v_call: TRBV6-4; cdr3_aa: CASSPTGENTEAFF; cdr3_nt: TGTGCCAGCAGCCCGACAGGGGAGAACACTGAAGCTTTCTTT
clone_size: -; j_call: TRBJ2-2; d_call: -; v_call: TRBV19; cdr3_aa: CASSIDLESTGELFF; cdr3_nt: TGTGCCAGTAGTATTGACCTCGAGTCTACCGGGGAGCTGTTTTTT
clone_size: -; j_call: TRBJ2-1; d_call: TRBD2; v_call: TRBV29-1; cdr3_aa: CSVEKAGGPIEQFF; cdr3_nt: TGCAGCGTTGAAAAAGCGGGAGGGCCGATTGAGCAGTTCTTC
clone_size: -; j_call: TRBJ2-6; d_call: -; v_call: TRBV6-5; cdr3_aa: CASSFTGWVGANVLTF; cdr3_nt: TGTGCCAGCAGTTTCACAGGGTGGGTAGGGGCCAACGTCCTGACTTTC
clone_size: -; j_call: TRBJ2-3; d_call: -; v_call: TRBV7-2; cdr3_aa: CASSLDSRTDTQYF; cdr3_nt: TGTGCCAGCAGCTTAGATAGTCGCACAGATACGCAGTATTTT
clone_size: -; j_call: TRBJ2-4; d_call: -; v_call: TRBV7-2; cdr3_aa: CASSLRPGAIIQYF; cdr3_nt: TGTGCCAGCAGCTTACGGCCGGGGGCAATCATTCAGTACTTC
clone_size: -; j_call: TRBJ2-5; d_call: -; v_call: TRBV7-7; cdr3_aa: CASSLTVLETQYF; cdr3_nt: TGTGCTAGCAGCTTAACCGTGTTGGAGACCCAGTACTTC
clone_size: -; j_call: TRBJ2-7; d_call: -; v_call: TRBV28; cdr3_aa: CASGGLPYEQYF; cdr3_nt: TGTGCCAGCGGTGGCCTTCCCTACGAGCAGTACTTC
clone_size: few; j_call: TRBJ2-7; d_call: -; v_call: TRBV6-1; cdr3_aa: CALGRRGPYEQYF; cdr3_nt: TGTGCCTTAGGAAGGAGGGGCCCCTACGAGCAGTACTTC
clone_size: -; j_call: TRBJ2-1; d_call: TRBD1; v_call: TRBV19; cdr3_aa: CASSIGPGQGQFF; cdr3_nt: TGTGCCAGTAGTATAGGGCCGGGACAGGGGCAGTTCTTC
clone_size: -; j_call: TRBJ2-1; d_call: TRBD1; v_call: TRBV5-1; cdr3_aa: CASSIGTGDNEQFF; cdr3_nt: TGCGCCAGCAGCATCGGGACAGGGGACAATGAGCAGTTCTTC
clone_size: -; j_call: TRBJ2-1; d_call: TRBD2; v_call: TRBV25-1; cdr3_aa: CASSTGTSGSYSYNEQFF; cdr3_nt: TGTGCCAGCAGCACCGGGACTAGCGGGAGTTACTCCTACAATGAGCAGTTCTTC
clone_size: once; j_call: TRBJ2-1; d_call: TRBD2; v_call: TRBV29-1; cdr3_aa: CSGRGRAGYNEQFF; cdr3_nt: TGCAGCGGACGCGGGAGGGCCGGATACAATGAGCAGTTCTTC
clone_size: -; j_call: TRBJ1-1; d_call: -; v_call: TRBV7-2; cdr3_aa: CASSLMQGPSTEAFF; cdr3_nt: TGTGCCAGCAGCTTAATGCAGGGGCCGTCAACTGAAGCTTTCTTT
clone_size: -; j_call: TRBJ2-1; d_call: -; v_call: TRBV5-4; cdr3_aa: CASSSQGGTYNEQFF; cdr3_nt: TGTGCCAGCAGCTCTCAGGGGGGAACCTACAATGAGCAGTTCTTC
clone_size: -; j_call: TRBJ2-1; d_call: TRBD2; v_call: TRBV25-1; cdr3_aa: CASSSGGQPYNEQFF; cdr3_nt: TGTGCCAGCAGTTCGGGAGGCCAACCCTACAATGAGCAGTTCTTC
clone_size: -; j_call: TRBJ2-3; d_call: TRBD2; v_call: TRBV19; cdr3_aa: CASSMTAGAQYF; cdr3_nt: TGTGCCAGTAGTATGACGGCGGGGGCGCAGTATTTT